These T cell receptor beta chains were read from a single sample in a study of cytomegalovirus exposure and HLA in healthy donors. This table comes from immunoSEQ multiplex PCR, and its TCRdb copy is limited to in-frame clones, with some not included. The sample contains 110,000 to 150,000 clones, just over 85% of which appear only once. The sample was PBMCs. All receptors derive from a woman aged 18-29 years in good health and CMV-seropositive. The CDR3 runs from the conserved cysteine through the conserved F or W. The order of the fields is J gene, V gene, D gene, clone size, CDR3 protein, CDR3 DNA. The D gene is left open where the match is weak. The size entry is marked missing in some rows and otherwise reads once, few, many or a size class.

J: TRBJ2-5
V: TRBV6-6
D: NA
size: NA
CDR3: CASSPLLETQYF
DNA: TGTGCCAGCAGTCCCCTATTAGAGACCCAGTACTTC

J: TRBJ1-3
V: TRBV12-2
D: NA
size: NA
CDR3: CASRSGVGPGPNTIYF
DNA: TGTGCAAGTCGCTCAGGGGTAGGGCCGGGGCCCAACACCATATATTTT

J: TRBJ2-1
V: TRBV9
D: TRBD2
size: NA
CDR3: CASSVGGGAGSNEQFF
DNA: TGTGCCAGCAGCGTAGGCGGGGGGGCCGGGAGCAATGAGCAGTTCTTC

J: TRBJ1-1
V: TRBV19
D: NA
size: once
CDR3: CASSIEGGTEAFF
DNA: TGTGCCAGTAGTATTGAGGGTGGAACTGAAGCTTTCTTT

J: TRBJ1-3
V: TRBV13
D: NA
size: NA
CDR3: CASANRHSGNTIYF
DNA: TGTGCCAGCGCCAACAGGCACTCTGGAAACACCATATATTTT

J: TRBJ2-2
V: TRBV5-4
D: TRBD2
size: NA
CDR3: CASRGTSGANTGELFF
DNA: TGTGCCAGCAGAGGAACTAGCGGGGCGAACACCGGGGAGCTGTTTTTT

J: TRBJ1-4
V: TRBV6-1
D: NA
size: NA
CDR3: CASSRDNNNEKLFF
DNA: TGTGCCAGCAGTAGGGACAACAATAATGAAAAACTGTTTTTT

J: TRBJ2-1
V: TRBV28
D: NA
size: NA
CDR3: CASSLPGLSNEQFF
DNA: TGTGCCAGCAGTTTACCAGGCCTGTCGAATGAGCAGTTCTTC

J: TRBJ2-7
V: TRBV7-8
D: NA
size: NA
CDR3: CASSSGPTPLEQYF
DNA: TGTGCCAGCAGCTCAGGGCCTACCCCTCTTGAGCAGTACTTC

J: TRBJ2-3
V: TRBV4-3
D: TRBD1
size: NA
CDR3: CASSQGGQGRADTQYF
DNA: TGCGCCAGCAGCCAAGGAGGACAGGGAAGGGCAGATACGCAGTATTTT

J: TRBJ1-6
V: TRBV4-1
D: NA
size: NA
CDR3: CASSQLSSYNSPLHF
DNA: TGCGCCAGCAGCCAACTGAGCTCCTATAATTCACCCCTCCACTTT

J: TRBJ2-3
V: TRBV4-2
D: TRBD2
size: NA
CDR3: CASSQRSGGNTQYF
DNA: TGTGCCAGCAGCCAACGTAGCGGGGGGAATACGCAGTATTTT

J: TRBJ2-7
V: TRBV6-5
D: TRBD2
size: NA
CDR3: CASSRTSGGAGEQYF
DNA: TGTGCCAGCAGCAGGACTAGCGGGGGGGCTGGGGAGCAGTACTTC

J: TRBJ1-5
V: TRBV2
D: NA
size: few
CDR3: CASSELSGGQPQHF
DNA: TGTGCCAGCAGTGAACTGAGTGGGGGGCAGCCCCAGCATTTT

J: TRBJ2-7
V: TRBV28
D: TRBD2
size: NA
CDR3: CASSLGTTYEQYF
DNA: TGTGCCAGCAGTTTAGGGACTACTTACGAGCAGTACTTC

J: TRBJ1-2
V: TRBV6-5
D: NA
size: NA
CDR3: CASSSTPGYGYTF
DNA: TGTGCCAGCAGTTCCACCCCCGGCTATGGCTACACCTTC

J: TRBJ2-7
V: TRBV5-4
D: TRBD1
size: NA
CDR3: CASSSKGAAYEQYF
DNA: TGTGCCAGCAGCTCTAAGGGGGCTGCCTACGAGCAGTACTTC

J: TRBJ2-5
V: TRBV6-6
D: NA
size: once
CDR3: CASSYLLGQETQYF
DNA: TGTGCCAGCAGTTACCTCCTAGGCCAAGAGACCCAGTACTTC

J: TRBJ2-7
V: TRBV4-2
D: TRBD2
size: NA
CDR3: CASSQWVVAGETYEQYF
DNA: TGTGCCAGCAGCCAGTGGGTCGTTGCGGGGGAAACATACGAGCAGTACTTC

J: TRBJ2-7
V: TRBV7-2
D: NA
size: once
CDR3: CASSSLLAHIPYEQYF
DNA: TGTGCCAGCAGCTCGCTCCTAGCGCATATTCCCTACGAGCAGTACTTC

J: TRBJ2-1
V: TRBV14
D: NA
size: NA
CDR3: CASSQSPGGLSNEQFF
DNA: TGTGCCAGCAGCCAATCACCTGGCGGTCTATCCAATGAGCAGTTCTTC

J: TRBJ2-7
V: TRBV6-7
D: TRBD2
size: NA
CDR3: CASSYGTSGYEQYF
DNA: TGTGCCAGCAGTTACGGGACTAGCGGCTACGAGCAGTACTTC

J: TRBJ2-2
V: TRBV5-4
D: TRBD1
size: NA
CDR3: CASSTGTANTGELFF
DNA: TGTGCCAGCAGCACCGGGACAGCGAACACCGGGGAGCTGTTTTTT

J: TRBJ1-6
V: TRBV4-1
D: TRBD1
size: few
CDR3: CASSQEGVRGGTGDSPLHF
DNA: TGCGCCAGCAGCCAAGAAGGGGTTCGGGGTGGGACAGGGGATTCACCCCTCCACTTT

J: TRBJ2-3
V: TRBV2
D: NA
size: NA
CDR3: CASRMITSTDTQYF
DNA: TGTGCCAGCAGGATGATAACTAGCACAGATACGCAGTATTTT

J: TRBJ1-1
V: TRBV7-9
D: NA
size: few
CDR3: CASSLGSQSTEAFF
DNA: TGTGCCAGCAGCTTAGGGTCACAGTCCACTGAAGCTTTCTTT

J: TRBJ2-7
V: TRBV4-2
D: NA
size: NA
CDR3: CASSQDSGNYEQYF
DNA: TGTGCCAGCAGCCAAGATTCGGGGAACTACGAGCAGTACTTC

J: TRBJ2-7
V: TRBV29-1
D: TRBD2
size: NA
CDR3: CSVTGTSGGFYEQYF
DNA: TGCAGCGTTACCGGGACTAGCGGGGGGTTCTACGAGCAGTACTTC

J: TRBJ2-7
V: TRBV7-3
D: TRBD1
size: NA
CDR3: CASSLTLGTGYYEQYF
DNA: TGTGCCAGCAGCTTAACGTTGGGGACAGGTTACTACGAGCAGTACTTC

J: TRBJ2-4
V: TRBV28
D: TRBD2
size: NA
CDR3: CASSSAGGPQNIQYF
DNA: TGTGCCAGCAGCTCAGCGGGAGGTCCCCAAAACATTCAGTACTTC

J: TRBJ2-1
V: TRBV5-6
D: TRBD1
size: NA
CDR3: CASSLGQGAFNEQFF
DNA: TGTGCCAGCAGCTTGGGACAGGGGGCGTTCAATGAGCAGTTCTTC

J: TRBJ2-7
V: TRBV28
D: TRBD2
size: NA
CDR3: CASSYGTGALAGEYEQYF
DNA: TGTGCCAGCAGCTACGGCACAGGGGCTCTAGCGGGAGAGTACGAGCAGTACTTC

J: TRBJ2-1
V: TRBV7-3
D: TRBD2
size: NA
CDR3: CASSLSGARYNEQFF
DNA: TGTGCCAGCAGCTTGAGCGGGGCTCGGTACAATGAGCAGTTCTTC

J: TRBJ2-7
V: TRBV27
D: TRBD2
size: NA
CDR3: CASSFSGRGLAVSYEQYF
DNA: TGTGCCAGCAGTTTTTCCGGTCGGGGACTAGCGGTGTCCTACGAGCAGTACTTC

J: TRBJ1-1
V: TRBV27
D: NA
size: NA
CDR3: CASSLNLNTEAFF
DNA: TGTGCCAGCAGTTTAAACTTGAACACTGAAGCTTTCTTT

J: TRBJ2-1
V: TRBV6-1
D: TRBD2
size: NA
CDR3: CASSERLAGSEQFF
DNA: TGTGCCAGCAGTGAACGACTAGCGGGGTCGGAGCAGTTCTTC

J: TRBJ1-4
V: TRBV28
D: NA
size: NA
CDR3: CASRPVVPGEQEKLFF
DNA: TGTGCCAGCAGACCCGTTGTCCCGGGGGAGCAGGAAAAACTGTTTTTT

J: TRBJ2-3
V: TRBV19
D: TRBD1
size: NA
CDR3: CASSTRQGPITDTQYF
DNA: TGTGCCAGTAGTACCAGACAGGGGCCTATCACAGATACGCAGTATTTT

J: TRBJ1-5
V: TRBV28
D: TRBD1
size: NA
CDR3: CASRSPTGDQPQHF
DNA: TGTGCCAGCAGATCCCCTACAGGGGACCAGCCCCAGCATTTT

J: TRBJ1-2
V: TRBV10-3
D: NA
size: NA
CDR3: CAISELATNYGYTF
DNA: TGTGCCATCAGTGAATTAGCAACTAACTATGGCTACACCTTC

J: TRBJ2-7
V: TRBV7-9
D: NA
size: NA
CDR3: CVSGDSYEQYF
DNA: TGTGTCTCAGGGGACTCCTACGAGCAGTACTTC

J: TRBJ2-1
V: TRBV7-7
D: TRBD2
size: NA
CDR3: CASSLELADSGEQFF
DNA: TGTGCTAGCAGCTTAGAACTAGCGGACTCCGGTGAGCAGTTCTTC

J: TRBJ1-2
V: TRBV7-8
D: TRBD1
size: NA
CDR3: CASSLGDSYGYTF
DNA: TGTGCCAGCAGCTTAGGGGACAGCTATGGCTACACCTTC

J: TRBJ2-7
V: TRBV19
D: TRBD2
size: NA
CDR3: CASSSSGGIYEQYF
DNA: TGTGCCAGTAGTTCTAGCGGGGGGATCTACGAGCAGTACTTC

J: TRBJ1-2
V: TRBV7-9
D: TRBD1
size: NA
CDR3: CASSQGGRENYGYTF
DNA: TGTGCCAGCAGCCAGGGGGGCAGGGAAAACTATGGCTACACCTTC

J: TRBJ1-2
V: TRBV28
D: NA
size: NA
CDR3: CASSFGSTSNYGYTF
DNA: TGTGCCAGCAGTTTCGGGAGTACGAGTAACTATGGCTACACCTTC

J: TRBJ1-6
V: TRBV9
D: NA
size: NA
CDR3: CASSVSTSYNSPLHF
DNA: TGTGCCAGCAGCGTTAGTACCTCCTATAATTCACCCCTCCACTTT

J: TRBJ2-3
V: TRBV30
D: TRBD2
size: NA
CDR3: CAWRVTSGVSDTQYF
DNA: TGTGCCTGGAGAGTCACTAGCGGGGTCTCTGATACGCAGTATTTT

J: TRBJ1-5
V: TRBV28
D: TRBD1
size: NA
CDR3: CASRTGANQPQHF
DNA: TGTGCCAGCAGGACAGGGGCAAATCAGCCCCAGCATTTT

J: TRBJ1-3
V: TRBV25-1
D: TRBD1
size: NA
CDR3: CASTRQGPGGNTIYF
DNA: TGTGCCAGCACAAGACAGGGACCGGGGGGAAACACCATATATTTT

J: TRBJ2-7
V: TRBV10-2
D: TRBD2
size: few
CDR3: CASAGGPVEQYF
DNA: TGCGCCAGTGCGGGAGGGCCGGTCGAGCAGTACTTC

J: TRBJ2-1
V: TRBV7-9
D: TRBD2
size: NA
CDR3: CASSPDRLAGGDNEQFF
DNA: TGTGCCAGCAGCCCGGACCGACTAGCGGGAGGAGACAATGAGCAGTTCTTC

J: TRBJ1-1
V: TRBV5-1
D: NA
size: NA
CDR3: CASSSQGNGGYTEAFF
DNA: TGCGCCAGCAGCTCGCAGGGCAACGGGGGGTACACTGAAGCTTTCTTT

J: TRBJ1-1
V: TRBV19
D: TRBD1
size: NA
CDR3: CASSIQGTANTEAFF
DNA: TGTGCCAGTAGTATACAGGGGACAGCAAACACTGAAGCTTTCTTT

J: TRBJ1-2
V: TRBV5-6
D: TRBD1
size: NA
CDR3: CASSQDRVEGYTF
DNA: TGTGCCAGCAGCCAGGACAGGGTGGAGGGCTACACCTTC